Shown below are 2 T cell receptor beta chains from a single sample sequenced in a study of T cells in Graves' hyperthyroidism and ophthalmopathy. Using RNA transcripts as the source, TCR beta CDR3 regions were amplified. HTBI primers drove first-round RT-PCR of the TCR CDR3. TCRdb re-derived calls from the multiplex PCR reads in MiXCR, one entry per CDR3 protein. The sample includes hundreds of thousands of distinct CDR3 sequences, about 15% seen only once; the top ten take roughly 13%. What was sequenced was blood. The receptors derive from a man aged 18 to 35 with Graves' ophthalmopathy.

The V call is TRBV15, the J call TRBJ1-5, with 10 positions matching TRBD1. The V gene end was trimmed by 2 bases and the J gene end by 9 bases; junction bases not matched to a gene: 10. There are 16 residues in the CDR3. In germline, CDR1 is LNHNV, CDR2 YYDKDF (reference sequence). The CDR3 DNA reads TGTGCCACCAGCAGATACGACAGGGGGCTAGGTCGGCCCCAGCATTTT. This translates into CATSRYDRGLGRPQHF.

The count of this clonotype is one. This chain uses TRBV6-1 with TRBJ2-1; no firm D call. The end of the DNA is better explained by TRBJ2-7, so the J call may be wrong. Germline loops: CDR1 MNHNS, CDR2 SASEGT. The CDR3 length is 15 residues. In nucleotides, the CDR3 is TGTGCCAGCACCCTTAGTCAATATACCTACAATGAGCAGTACTTC. Translation gives CASTLSQYTYNEQYF.